The count of the clone carrying this TCR beta chain is one. The CDR3 is 12 amino acids. V lost 2 bases to trimming and J lost 9 bases, with 8 bases between them. Looked up from germline, CDR1 is LGHDT and CDR2 is YNNKEL (reference sequence). This specimen belongs to a study of T cells in tumors after PD-1 blockade. Input was about 550 ng to 6,004 ng of genomic DNA from tumor or blood. Profiling relied on immunoSEQ multiplex PCR, and the TCRdb table lists in-frame clones only, not all of them. The sample lists approximately 60,000 clones; about 82% were seen once. The material was PBMCs, obtained before anti-PD-1 treatment. The TCR was taken from a human donor with basal cell carcinoma. The J gene is TRBJ2-1, the V gene TRBV3-1 (or the pseudogene TRBV3-2), with D tentatively TRBD2 (5 bases). The CDR3 reads CASSQSRGEQFF. CDR3 in DNA: TGTGCCAGCAGCCAATCCCGGGGTGAGCAGTTCTTC.